The TCR beta chain described here comes from a study of cytotoxic CD8 clonotypes in ibrutinib-treated CLL. The study's findings and limits: Clonality was higher at ibrutinib response and returned toward baseline at progression. On treatment, the uncommon public clonotypes contracted or remained stable. T-cell clonality at baseline went above that of age-matched healthy donors and rose and fell with circulating CD8+ T-cell counts.

Of note for this clone: Its antigen is as yet unknown.

With sequencing, the targeted depth ranged from 1 in 200,000 to 1 in 1 million T cells. Data came from immunoSEQ multiplex PCR; TCRdb stores just in-frame clones and leaves some out. The repertoire holds roughly 42,000 clones, with approximately 67% as singletons. V shed 0 bases and J shed 6 bases, with 18 bases lying between them. Per the germline V gene, CDR1 is SGDLS and CDR2 is YYNGEE. This CDR3 comprises 16 residues. The sequencing used PBMCs, collected at disease progression, from a patient treated with ibrutinib. The sequence came from a human donor with chronic lymphocytic leukemia. This sequence joins TRBV9 and TRBJ1-1; perhaps TRBD1 as D (6 bases). The DNA of the CDR3 is TGTGCCAGCAGCGTAGGGAGTAGGGGGGACCGGGCTGAAGCTTTCTTT. Protein sequence: CASSVGSRGDRAEAFF.